Here is one T cell receptor beta chain with its context. No antigen is known for it. Germline V lookup: CDR1 LNHDA, CDR2 SQIVND (reference sequence). V gave up 4 bases and J gave up 6 bases, with 27 bases separating them. This CDR3 region has 18 residues. This sample is part of a study of T cells in Graves' hyperthyroidism and ophthalmopathy. Findings of the study overall: Blood also held most thyroid clonotypes expanded beyond 0.001. The model anticipated ophthalmopathy a median about six months pre-onset. Ophthalmopathy was separated from stable hyperthyroidism by a 13 V-J model.

From RNA transcripts, TCR beta CDR3 regions were amplified. An initial round of RT-PCR targeting the TCR CDR3 relied on the HTBI primer set. Each CDR3 protein is one row after TCRdb ran MiXCR on the multiplex PCR reads. The sample lists around 620,000 distinct CDR3 sequences; 46% were seen once. Lactation, pregnancy, other autoimmune disease or uncontrolled infection excluded patients. The source material was peripheral blood or thyroid tissue (not recorded which). The chain has TRBV19 and TRBJ1-1; D is possibly TRBD1 (5 bases). The receptor was isolated from an adult woman with Graves' disease, either hyperthyroidism or ophthalmopathy (not recorded which). CDR3 DNA: TGTGCCAGTAGTAGGGGGTACTCTGGGGCTTCCACTTACCCTGAAGCTTTCTTT. Protein sequence: CASSRGYSGASTYPEAFF.